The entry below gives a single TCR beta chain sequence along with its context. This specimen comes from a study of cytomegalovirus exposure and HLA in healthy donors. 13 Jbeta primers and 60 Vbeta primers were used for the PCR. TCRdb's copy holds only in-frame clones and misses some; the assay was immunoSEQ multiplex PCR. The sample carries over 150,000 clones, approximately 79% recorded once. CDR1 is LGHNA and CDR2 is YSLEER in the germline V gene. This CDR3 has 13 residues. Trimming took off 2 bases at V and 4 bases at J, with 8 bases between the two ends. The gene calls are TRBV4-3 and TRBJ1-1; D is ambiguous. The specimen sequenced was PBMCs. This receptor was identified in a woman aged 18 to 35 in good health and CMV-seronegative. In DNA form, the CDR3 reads TGCGCCAGCAGCCAAAAGGAGGGCACTGAAGCTTTCTTT. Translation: CASSQKEGTEAFF.